This T cell receptor beta chain was documented in a study of beta chain features in type 1 diabetes. This clone was counted between two and nine times. Its matching antigen is unknown. Trimming took off 3 bases at V and 1 base at J, with 6 bases between the two ends. Germline V CDR1 and CDR2: MDHEN, SYDVKM. This CDR3 spans 13 amino acids. CD45RO/CCR7/CD25/CD127/CD95/CD27 staining was used to isolate CD4+ naive, central memory, regulatory and stem cell-like memory cells by sorting. Expressed TCRB transcripts got sequenced, as all isolated RNA was reverse transcribed. Sequencing used immunoSEQ multiplex PCR; TCRdb keeps in-frame clones, though not all of them. The table records approximately 380,000 clones, less than 15% of them present only once. Overall study results and limits: TCRB CDR3 length was moderately but significantly reduced in all four CD4+ subsets of Type 1 diabetes patients. Naive, central memory and Treg TCRB repertoires appeared more alike in patients than in healthy donors. These data did not resolve whether HLA type affects TCRB rearrangement.

This TCR was recovered from a woman under 30 in good health. Sequences were obtained from naive CD4+ T cells from blood. This chain links TRBV28 with TRBJ2-5; D is unresolved. CDR3 sequence: CASSFTVQETQYF. In DNA form, the CDR3 reads TGTGCCAGCAGTTTTACAGTCCAAGAGACCCAGTACTTC.